Listed here are 3 T cell receptor beta chains from one sample, sequenced in a study of graft-versus-host responses after intestinal transplantation. The assay was immunoSEQ multiplex PCR, and TCRdb's table has in-frame clones only and misses some. The repertoire consists of tens of thousands of clones, with around nine tenths occurring once and the leading ten covering roughly 2.6%. Sequences were derived from PBMCs, sampled approximately four months after intestinal transplantation. The receptors were gathered from a human patient who received an intestinal transplant, so some T cells may come from the graft donor.

The chain couples TRBV7-8 to TRBJ2-7; 10 nucleotides line up with TRBD1. Germline CDR1 SGHVS, CDR2 FQNEAQ. The CDR3 contains 17 residues. Unmatched junction bases numbered 10, after V lost 4 bases and J lost 1 base. This CDR3 reads CASSSSGGTGESYEQYF. DNA for the CDR3: TGTGCCAGCAGCTCCAGCGGAGGGACAGGGGAGTCCTACGAGCAGTACTTC. The entire variable domain, with the rest obtained from reference TRBV7-8 and TRBJ2-7, is as follows: GAGVSQSPRYKVAKRGQDVALRCDPISGHVSLFWYQQALGQGPEFLTYFQNEAQLDKSGLPSDRFFAERPEGSVSTLKIQRTQQEDSAVYLCASSSSGGTGESYEQYFGPGTRLTVT.

This clone was recorded a few times. The J gene is TRBJ1-3, the V gene TRBV28; D unclear. Germline V gives CDR1 MDHEN, CDR2 SYDVKM. Trimming shortened V by 6 bases and J by 4 bases, and 13 bases separated the two germline ends. The CDR3 has 14 residues. CDR3 nucleotide sequence: TGTGCCAGCAGGGCATACGGGTCCGGAAACACCATATATTTT. It is translated as CASRAYGSGNTIYF. The whole variable domain, filled in from reference TRBV28 and TRBJ1-3, reads DVKVTQSSRYLVKRTGEKVFLECVQDMDHENMFWYRQDPGLGLRLIYFSYDVKMKEKGDIPEGYSVSREKKERFSLILESASTNQTSMYLCASRAYGSGNTIYFGEGSWLTVV.

This clone was picked up one time. This sequence joins TRBV23-1 and TRBJ2-1; D unresolved. TRBV23-1 is sorted into the ORF group, with uncertain function. The CDR3 is made up of 14 amino acids. Trimming cost V 0 bases and J 1 base, with 4 bases left between them. CDR3: CASSQSPSYNEQFF. Written as DNA, the CDR3 is TGCGCCAGCAGTCAATCCCCGTCCTACAATGAGCAGTTCTTC.